Each of the 16 T cell receptor beta chains below was sequenced from the same sample in a study of blood T cell repertoires in COVID-19. TCRdb's table, derived via immunoSEQ multiplex PCR, lists solely in-frame clones and lacks some. The sample lists tens of thousands of clones; roughly 81% were seen once. Material for sequencing was peripheral blood. The origin of the receptors is a man at least 80 years old with COVID-19, enrolled during active disease.

The gene calls are TRBV7-3 and TRBJ2-1, with D possibly TRBD2 on 7 matching bases. Between the trimmed V and J ends, which lost 5 bases and 11 bases, there was a span of 16 bases. Germline values: CDR1 SGHTA, CDR2 FQGTGA. The CDR3 is 13 residues long. This CDR3 reads CASSPGGRSQQFF. DNA for the CDR3: TGTGCCAGCAGCCCGGGGGGCCGGAGTCAGCAGTTCTTC.

CDR3 residues: CATSVGHQETQYF. The CDR3 nucleotides are TGTGCCACCAGTGTGGGCCACCAAGAGACCCAGTACTTC. The chain joins TRBV24-1 to TRBJ2-5; no definite D call. This CDR3 is 13 amino acids long. The ends were cut back, 5 bases at V and 0 bases at J, with 6 bases in the middle. Per the germline V gene, CDR1 is KGHDR and CDR2 is SFDVKD.

In this sample, this clone turned up once. The chain combines TRBV18 with TRBJ1-1; possibly TRBD1 for D (6 bases). CDR1 is KGHSH, CDR2 LQKENI, per germline. The CDR3 contains 14 residues. V gave up 2 bases and J gave up 4 bases, with 11 bases separating them. The DNA for the CDR3 is TGTGCCAGCTCACCAACAGGGCCCGGCACTGAAGCTTTCTTT. Protein: CASSPTGPGTEAFF. The whole variable domain, filled in from reference TRBV18 and TRBJ1-1, reads NAGVMQNPRHLVRRRGQEARLRCSPMKGHSHVYWYRQLPEEGLKFMVYLQKENIIDESGMPKERFSAEFPKEGPSILRIQQVVRGDSAAYFCASSPTGPGTEAFFGQGTRLTVV.

V and J are TRBV18 and TRBJ1-1, with D possibly being TRBD1 (5 bases). Germline V lookup: CDR1 KGHSH, CDR2 LQKENI. There are 15 residues in the CDR3. The V gene lost 0 bases and the J gene lost 4 bases, with 12 bases spanning the gap. The CDR3 DNA reads as TGTGCCAGCTCACCACCGGCTGGGGCTGCCACTGAAGCTTTCTTT. Its translation: CASSPPAGAATEAFF.

Comment on this clone: The same CDR3 arises from other DNA sequences in this sample as well. The chain combines TRBV11-2 with TRBJ2-2, with D possibly matching TRBD1 (7 bases). From germline, CDR1 is SGHAT and CDR2 FQNNGV. V was shortened by 6 bases and J by 5 bases, with 16 bases between the two germline ends. This CDR3 contains 15 residues. This chain's CDR3 is CASSPRQGGTGELFF. CDR3 DNA sequence: TGTGCCAGCAGTCCTCGGCAGGGGGGAACCGGGGAGCTGTTTTTT.

This clone was picked up one time. The chain combines TRBV11-2 with TRBJ1-6, with 8 bases lining up with TRBD1. Per germline, CDR1 SGHAT and CDR2 FQNNGV. After removal of 1 base from V and 9 bases from J, the junction contained 8 bases not matched to a gene. This CDR3 is 16 amino acids long. CDR3 loop: CASSLGGTGSVSPLHF. The DNA of the CDR3 is TGTGCCAGCAGCTTAGGGGGGACAGGATCCGTTTCACCCCTCCACTTT.

The chain uses TRBV28 and TRBJ2-7; TRBD2 matches at 8 bases. This CDR3 is 15 amino acids long. V was pared by 4 bases and J by 6 bases, with 11 bases of the junction left unmatched. CDR1 MDHEN and CDR2 SYDVKM come from the germline V gene. In DNA form, the CDR3 reads TGTGCCAGCAGTTCCCTCGGGAGGGCTGAGCCCGAGCAGTACTTC. This gives the protein CASSSLGRAEPEQYF.

This chain links TRBV3-1 (or the pseudogene TRBV3-2) with TRBJ1-5, with a possible D match to TRBD1 (5 bases). CDR1 and CDR2 (germline): LGHDT, YNNKEL (reference sequence). The CDR3 runs to 15 residues. Trimming removed 3 bases at V and 2 bases at J, with 11 bases between. The CDR3, as DNA: TGTGCCAGCAGCCAGAAGGGGATAGGCAATCAGCCCCAGCATTTT. This translates into CASSQKGIGNQPQHF.

This chain joins TRBV4-2 and TRBJ2-1, with 7 nucleotides matching TRBD2. The CDR3 totals 15 residues. The V gene end was trimmed by 0 bases and the J gene end by 7 bases; junction bases not matched to a gene: 6. CDR1 and CDR2 (germline): LGHNA, YNFKEQ. The CDR3 nucleotides read TGTGCCAGCAGCCAAGATCTTGGGCGGGAGAATGAGCAGTTCTTC. Protein: CASSQDLGRENEQFF.

V and J are TRBV7-2 and TRBJ2-5, with 10 bases that match TRBD2. The CDR3 has 16 amino acids. Unmatched junction bases numbered 7, after V lost 1 base and J lost 5 bases. Germline V gene data show CDR1 as SGHTA and CDR2 as FQGNSA. The CDR3 nucleotides read TGTGCCAGCAGCTTAGAGTCTAGCGGGGGCCGGGAGACCCAGTACTTC. Translation gives CASSLESSGGRETQYF.

This CDR3 reads CSVGTGMNTEAFF. CDR3 coding DNA: TGCAGCGTTGGCACAGGAATGAACACTGAAGCTTTCTTT. The chain recombines TRBV29-1 with TRBJ1-1; a weak D match, TRBD1 (5 bases). CDR1 is SQVTM and CDR2 is ANQGSEA in the germline V gene. V lost 4 bases and J lost 0, with 9 bases in between. The CDR3 has 13 residues.

The table lists this clone with a few counts. This chain joins TRBV5-1 and TRBJ2-7; 8 nucleotides match TRBD2. V was pared by 0 bases and J by 3 bases, with 8 bases of the junction left unmatched. The CDR3 spans 16 residues. Germline values: CDR1 SGHRS, CDR2 YFSETQ. CDR3: CASSLEAGGPVYEQYF. In DNA form, the CDR3 reads TGCGCCAGCAGCTTGGAGGCGGGGGGTCCAGTCTACGAGCAGTACTTC.

The chain combines TRBV10-2 with TRBJ2-5, with a possible D match to TRBD2 (5 bases). Germline V gives CDR1 WSHSY, CDR2 SAAADI. The CDR3 loop spans 13 amino acids. Deletions cut 3 bases from V and 6 bases from J, with 11 bases between. The chain's CDR3 is CASSEGLTKTQYF. CDR3 DNA: TGCGCCAGCAGTGAAGGACTTACCAAGACCCAGTACTTC.

This rearrangement joins TRBV21-1 to TRBJ1-1; the table's D call, TRBD1, was not checked against the DNA. TRBV21-1 corresponds to a pseudogene. The CDR3 length is 13 residues. CDR3 amino acids: CASSKERGTEAFF. In DNA, the CDR3 is TGTGCCAGCAGCAAAGAAAGGGGCACTGAAGCTTTCTTT.

The genes are TRBV30 and TRBJ2-1; 12 positions agree with TRBD2. This CDR3 has 11 amino acids. Per the germline V gene, CDR1 is GTSNPN and CDR2 is SVGIG (reference sequence). The CDR3 reads CGLAGGNEQFF. DNA for the CDR3: TGTGGCCTAGCGGGAGGGAATGAGCAGTTCTTC.

J is TRBJ1-2 and V is TRBV29-1; 9 bases fit TRBD1. The CDR3 is 14 residues long. CDR1 and CDR2 (germline): SQVTM, ANQGSEA. The junction had 7 bases not matched to a gene; V was cut back by 6 bases and J by 2 bases. In nucleotides, the CDR3 is TGCAGCGTGGCTACCGGGACAGGGAACTATGGCTACACCTTC. Amino acids: CSVATGTGNYGYTF.